The 8 T cell receptor beta chains below all came from one sample that was sequenced in a study of control samples from healthy donors and cancer patients. Assay used: immunoSEQ multiplex PCR; TCRdb lists only in-frame clones, some missing. The sample has around 140,000 clones; roughly 93% are singletons. Sequencing input: blood. The receptors originated from a man younger than 30 in good health.

The CDR3 protein is CASSLGRGRGSPLHF. The CDR3 coding sequence is TGTGCCAGCAGCTTGGGCAGGGGGCGCGGTTCACCCCTCCACTTT. V is TRBV5-6 and J is TRBJ1-6, with 8 bases identical to TRBD1. With V trimmed by 0 bases and J by 9 bases, 5 bases remained unmatched. This CDR3 is built from 15 residues. The germline gives CDR1 SGHDT, CDR2 YYEEEE.

The CDR3 bases are TGTGCCAGCAGCACTGACAGTGGGGGGCAGCCCCAGCATTTT. Encoded protein: CASSTDSGGQPQHF. V usage is TRBV11-2 and J usage is TRBJ1-5; D perhaps matches TRBD1 (5 bases). The germline CDR1 and CDR2 sequences are SGHAT and FQNNGV. The CDR3 is 14 amino acids. V dropped 5 bases and J dropped 7 bases, with 15 bases sitting between them.

The CDR3 protein is CSALGTGQGLVTDTQYF. As DNA, the CDR3 is TGCAGCGCCCTCGGGACCGGACAGGGACTTGTCACAGATACGCAGTATTTT. The chain employs TRBV29-1 and TRBJ2-3; 8 bases map to TRBD1. The CDR3 is 17 residues long. After removal of 7 bases from V and 2 bases from J, the junction contained 17 bases not matched to a gene. The germline V gene has CDR1 SQVTM and CDR2 ANQGSEA.

The chain recombines TRBV5-1 with TRBJ2-2; no clear D. The CDR3 has 12 amino acids. The V and J ends lost 0 bases and 7 bases respectively, with 4 bases between them. CDR1 SGHRS and CDR2 YFSETQ come from the germline V gene. The CDR3 sequence is CASSLGVGELFF. CDR3 sequence (DNA): TGCGCCAGCAGCTTGGGGGTCGGGGAGCTGTTTTTT.

The chain combines TRBV5-1 with TRBJ2-3; weak D call: TRBD1 (6 bases). The V end was cut by 5 bases, the J end by 3 bases, with 40 bases between. Per germline, CDR1 SGHRS and CDR2 YFSETQ. The CDR3 is made up of 23 amino acids. The CDR3 DNA reads as TGCGCCAGCAGGCCCCGGGGCAGGGGCTTAGAAATATTCCCGAAAGAGGCGACAGATACGCAGTATTTT. Protein: CASRPRGRGLEIFPKEATDTQYF.

The chain uses TRBV4-2 and TRBJ1-6; D gene unclear. This CDR3 has 14 residues. V was clipped by 4 bases and J by 10 bases, with 14 bases between them. Germline loops: CDR1 LGHNA, CDR2 YNFKEQ. DNA of the CDR3: TGTGCCAGCAGCCCCCGAGGCAGTAACTCACCCCTCCACTTT. Amino acid sequence: CASSPRGSNSPLHF.

The V and J genes are TRBV7-2 and TRBJ1-5, with 7 positions matching TRBD1. This CDR3 has 17 residues. J was trimmed by 4 bases and V by 5 bases; bases with no gene match: 14. Germline CDR1 reads SGHTA; CDR2 reads FQGNSA. In DNA form, the CDR3 reads TGTGCCAGCAGCCCGACTAGCGGACAGGCCCTAAATCAGCCCCAGCATTTT. This gives the protein CASSPTSGQALNQPQHF.

This sequence joins TRBV18 and TRBJ2-6; no reliable D call. The ends were cut back, 3 bases at V and 3 bases at J, with 12 bases in the middle. This CDR3 contains 16 residues. Germline V lookup: CDR1 KGHSH, CDR2 LQKENI. The CDR3 bases are TGTGCCAGCTCACCCCAAGTCGGTAGTGGGGCCAACGTCCTGACTTTC. The encoded protein is CASSPQVGSGANVLTF.